This T cell receptor (beta chain) appears in the sequencing data of a study of cytomegalovirus exposure and HLA in healthy donors. Concerning this clone itself: Its target is unknown.

Notes on the study in general: The later analysis indicated that the majority of CMV-associated TCR beta chains appeared HLA-restricted.

Researchers ran the PCR with 60 Vbeta and 13 Jbeta primers. TCRdb keeps only in-frame clones here, not all; method: immunoSEQ multiplex PCR. The sample yields a few hundred thousand clones, 75% to 80% seen once. The sample consisted of PBMCs. This sequence was found in a man between 18 and 29 years old in good health and CMV-seronegative.

The CDR3 loop is CASSVGAGRTDTQYF. The CDR3 DNA reads as TGTGCCAGCAGTGTCGGGGCAGGGAGGACAGATACGCAGTATTTT. This rearrangement joins TRBV6-1 to TRBJ2-3; a weak D match, TRBD2 (6 bases). Trimming stripped 4 bases from V and 3 bases from J, with 14 bases between. This CDR3 comprises 15 residues. CDR1 is MNHNS and CDR2 is SASEGT in the germline V gene.